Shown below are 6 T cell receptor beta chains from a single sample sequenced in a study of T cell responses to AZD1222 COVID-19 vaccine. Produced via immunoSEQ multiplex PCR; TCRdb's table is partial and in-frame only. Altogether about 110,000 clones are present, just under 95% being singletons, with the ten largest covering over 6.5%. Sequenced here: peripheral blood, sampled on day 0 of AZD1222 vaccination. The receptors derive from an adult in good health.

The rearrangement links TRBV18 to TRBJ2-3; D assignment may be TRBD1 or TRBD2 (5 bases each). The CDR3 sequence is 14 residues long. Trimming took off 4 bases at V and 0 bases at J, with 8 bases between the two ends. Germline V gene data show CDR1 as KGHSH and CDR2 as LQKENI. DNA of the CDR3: TGTGCCAGCTCACTCCGGGACAGCACAGATACGCAGTATTTT. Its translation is CASSLRDSTDTQYF.

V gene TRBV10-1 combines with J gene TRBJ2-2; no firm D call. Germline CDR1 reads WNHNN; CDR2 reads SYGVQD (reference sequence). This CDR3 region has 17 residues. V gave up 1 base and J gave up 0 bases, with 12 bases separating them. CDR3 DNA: TGCGCCAGCAGTGAGTTCGGAAGGGCCGCGAACACCGGGGAGCTGTTTTTT. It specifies CASSEFGRAANTGELFF.

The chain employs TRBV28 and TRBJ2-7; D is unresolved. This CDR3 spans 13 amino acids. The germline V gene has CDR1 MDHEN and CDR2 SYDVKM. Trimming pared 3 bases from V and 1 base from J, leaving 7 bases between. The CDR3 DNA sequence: TGTGCCAGCAGTTTTTCGGTTTCCTACGAGCAGTACTTC. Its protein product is CASSFSVSYEQYF.

CDR3 sequence: CASKAGVETQYF. CDR3 bases: TGTGCCAGCAAGGCAGGGGTAGAGACCCAGTACTTC. The rearrangement uses TRBV28 and TRBJ2-5, with a possible D match to TRBD1 (6 bases). V dropped 7 bases and J dropped 4 bases, with 10 bases sitting between them. CDR1 is MDHEN and CDR2 is SYDVKM in the germline V gene. This CDR3 has 12 amino acids.

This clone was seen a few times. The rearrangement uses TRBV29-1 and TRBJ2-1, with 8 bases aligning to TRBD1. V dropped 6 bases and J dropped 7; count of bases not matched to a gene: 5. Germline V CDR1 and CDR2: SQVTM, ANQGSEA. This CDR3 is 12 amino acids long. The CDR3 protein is CSVGQGYNEQFF. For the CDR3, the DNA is TGCAGCGTCGGACAGGGTTATAATGAGCAGTTCTTC.

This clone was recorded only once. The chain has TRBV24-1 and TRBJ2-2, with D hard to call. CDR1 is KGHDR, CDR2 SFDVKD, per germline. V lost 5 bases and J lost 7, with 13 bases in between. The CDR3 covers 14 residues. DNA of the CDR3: TGTGCCACCAGTGCCCAGGCGAATGGCGGGGAGCTGTTTTTT. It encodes CATSAQANGGELFF.